Below, 2 T cell receptor beta chains from the same sample are listed, as sequenced in a study of T cell repertoires in cytomegalovirus infection. Each CDR3 protein gets one entry after TCRdb re-called the reads with MiXCR. Of about 300,000 distinct CDR3 sequences listed, 9.6% are singletons. The material sequenced was PBMCs. These receptors all come from a human donor in good health (CMV status not recorded). Some clones in this sample may be carry-over from other donors' samples.

This clonotype occurred many times. This rearrangement joins TRBV11-2 to TRBJ1-6; no reliable D call. The CDR3 sequence is 11 residues long. Germline CDR1 is SGHAT and CDR2 is FQNNGV. V shed 3 bases and J shed 10 bases, with 4 bases lying between them. The CDR3 DNA sequence: TGTGCCAGCAGCTTCGAATCACCCCTCCACTTT. This encodes CASSFESPLHF.

CDR3 loop: CSASTDRWYGYTF. In DNA form, the CDR3 reads TGCAGTGCTAGTACGGACAGGTGGTATGGCTACACCTTC. The chain employs TRBV20-1 and TRBJ1-2; TRBD1 agrees at 7 bases. CDR1 and CDR2 (germline): DFQATT, SNEGSKA (reference sequence). Germline trimming cut 3 bases from V and 5 bases from J; bases unmatched to any gene: 6. This CDR3 has 13 amino acids.